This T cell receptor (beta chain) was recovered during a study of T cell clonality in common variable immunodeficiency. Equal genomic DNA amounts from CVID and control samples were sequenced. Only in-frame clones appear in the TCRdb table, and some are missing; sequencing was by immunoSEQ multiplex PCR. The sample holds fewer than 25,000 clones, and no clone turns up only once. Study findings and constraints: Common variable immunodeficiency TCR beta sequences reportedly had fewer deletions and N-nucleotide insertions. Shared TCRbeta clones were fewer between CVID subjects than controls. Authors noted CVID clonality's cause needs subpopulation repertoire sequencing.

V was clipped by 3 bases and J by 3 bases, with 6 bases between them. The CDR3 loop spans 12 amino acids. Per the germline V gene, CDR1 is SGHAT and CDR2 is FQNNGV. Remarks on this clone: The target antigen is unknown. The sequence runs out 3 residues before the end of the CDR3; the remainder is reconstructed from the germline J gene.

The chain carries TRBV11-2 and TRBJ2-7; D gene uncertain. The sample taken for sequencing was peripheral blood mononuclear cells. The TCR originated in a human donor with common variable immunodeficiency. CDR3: CASSFYGYEQYF. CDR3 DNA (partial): TGTGCCAGCAGCTTTTACGGCTACGAG.